The clone carrying this T cell receptor beta chain was seen only once. The antigen remains undetermined. The data originate from a study of PD-1 blockade in classical Hodgkin lymphoma. In germline, CDR1 is SGHTA, CDR2 FQGNSA. This CDR3 region has 15 residues. The V gene lost 6 bases and the J gene lost 0 bases, with 11 bases spanning the gap. Study observations and caveats: Newly diagnosed patients were reported to exhibit reduced baseline TCR diversity relative to healthy donors. Newly diagnosed patients and complete responders had comparable diversity at baseline.

All patients experienced relapse after autologous stem cell transplantation, and brentuximab vedotin exposure was variable. The protocol was immunoSEQ multiplex PCR, while the TCRdb copy is restricted to in-frame clones and leaves out a portion. The sample includes about 84,000 clones, 89% of them seen just once. This clonotype was obtained from a human donor with classical Hodgkin lymphoma. V gene TRBV7-2 combines with J gene TRBJ2-2; unclear D gene. The material was peripheral blood mononuclear cells (PBMCs), obtained at baseline. DNA for the CDR3: TGTGCCAGCAGACTCCAGGCCTCGAACACCGGGGAGCTGTTTTTT. This codes for CASRLQASNTGELFF.